This T cell receptor (beta chain) was captured in a study of blood T cell repertoires in COVID-19. Sequenced by immunoSEQ multiplex PCR; TCRdb stores in-frame clones only, minus some. The sample shows about 330,000 clones, 88% of them seen only once. Study members were between roughly 18 and 100 years old and lived in some 22 US regions. The receptor was isolated from a man between 25 and 39 years old who had recovered from COVID-19. Material for sequencing was PBMCs or T cells enriched from blood (not recorded which).

CDR3 sequence (DNA): TGTGCCAGCAGTTTCGGGCAGGGAAATTCACCCCTCCACTTT. Its protein is CASSFGQGNSPLHF. The chain uses TRBV27 and TRBJ1-6; D is perhaps TRBD1 (5 bases). Germline V gives CDR1 MNHEY, CDR2 SMNVEV (reference sequence). Trimming took off 3 bases at V and 7 bases at J, with 10 bases between the two ends. The CDR3 has 14 residues.